The entry below describes one T cell receptor (beta chain). Researchers ran the PCR with 60 Vbeta and 13 Jbeta primers. TCRdb keeps only in-frame clones here, not all; method: immunoSEQ multiplex PCR. The sample has some 180,000 clones; around 77% are singletons. These data are taken from a study of cytomegalovirus exposure and HLA in healthy donors. Sequencing was performed on PBMCs. The receptor comes from a man aged 25-45 years in good health and CMV-seronegative.

The CDR3 bases are TGTGCCAGCAGCCCGTTTCGGGGGGCCCCTGAAGCTTTCTTT. It yields the protein CASSPFRGAPEAFF. The V call is TRBV7-3, the J call TRBJ1-1; TRBD1 is a possible D gene (6 bases). The CDR3 runs 14 residues. Germline CDR1 SGHTA, CDR2 FQGTGA. The V gene lost 5 bases and the J gene lost 6 bases, with 16 bases spanning the gap.